These 5 T cell receptor beta chains were all obtained from the same sample, sequenced in a study of blood T cell repertoires in COVID-19. The repertoire was sequenced with immunoSEQ multiplex PCR; TCRdb's copy has only in-frame clones and lacks some. Altogether about 110,000 clones are present, 88% being singletons, with the ten largest covering approximately 2.5%. The sequenced sample was peripheral blood. The receptor set was obtained from a human donor in a cohort sampled during active COVID-19.

The CDR3 DNA follows: TGTGCCAGCAGTCCCCCCGTAGGAGCTCTCGGAGATACGCAGTATTTT. It is translated as CASSPPVGALGDTQYF. J is TRBJ2-3 and V is TRBV6-2 or TRBV6-3; D gene ambiguous. The V gene lost 5 bases and the J gene lost 5 bases, with 20 bases spanning the gap. CDR1 MNHEY and CDR2 SVGEGT come from the germline V gene. The CDR3 runs to 16 residues.

CDR3 nucleotide sequence: TGCGCCAGCAGTCACCCCGCGGTTAATGAAAAACTGTTTTTT. It is translated as CASSHPAVNEKLFF. The genes are TRBV23-1 and TRBJ1-4; D uncertain. TRBV23-1 belongs to the ORF category, with a function that is uncertain. The CDR3 runs 14 residues. Between the trimmed V and J ends, which lost 3 bases and 4 bases, there was a span of 9 bases.

J is TRBJ1-2 and V is TRBV2, with D perhaps TRBD1 (5 bases). Germline CDR1 and CDR2: SNHLY and FYNNEI. The V end was cut by 3 bases, the J end by 4 bases, with 12 bases between. The CDR3 covers 14 residues. The CDR3: CASSESQGGYGYTF. CDR3 DNA: TGTGCCAGCAGTGAGAGTCAGGGCGGCTATGGCTACACCTTC.

The chain uses TRBV27 and TRBJ1-6, with 7 bases lining up with TRBD1. Trimming took 6 bases from V and 2 from J; bases not matched to a gene: 4. This CDR3 region has 15 residues. Germline CDR1 MNHEY, CDR2 SMNVEV (reference sequence). The CDR3 bases are TGTGCCAGCAGCGACAGGGTAACCTATAATTCACCCCTCCACTTT. Translated, it gives CASSDRVTYNSPLHF.

CDR3 protein: CASSLVDGMETQYF. In DNA form, the CDR3 reads TGTGCCAGCAGCTTAGTAGACGGGATGGAGACCCAGTACTTC. V and J are TRBV5-6 and TRBJ2-5; weak D call: TRBD2 (5 bases). Germline V CDR1 and CDR2: SGHDT, YYEEEE. This CDR3 comprises 14 residues. V dropped 2 bases and J dropped 5 bases, with 13 bases sitting between them. Together with reference TRBV5-6 and TRBJ2-5, the CDR3 gives the full variable domain: DAGVTQSPTHLIKTRGQQVTLRCSPKSGHDTVSWYQQALGQGPQFIFQYYEEEERQRGNFPDRFSGHQFPNYSSELNVNALLLGDSALYLCASSLVDGMETQYFGPGTRLLVL.